This is a list of T cell receptor beta chains from one sample in a study of T-cell reconstitution after alpha-beta-depleted transplantation in children. TCRdb re-analysed the PCR reads in MiXCR, keeping a single row per CDR3 protein. The top ten hold over 10% of the sample, which has roughly 200,000 distinct CDR3 sequences, about 14% seen once. Sequencing was performed on PBMCs from the stem cell graft donor, taken from the stem cell graft. These receptors came from a human donor who donated a stem cell graft to a child with acute lymphoblastic leukemia. The CDR3 runs from the conserved cysteine through the conserved F or W. Expanded clones are given a class, and other clones once, few, many or no size at all.

j_gene: TRBJ2-7
abundance: few
v_gene: TRBV28
CDR3aa: CASGRTPYYEQYF

j_gene: TRBJ1-4
abundance: many
v_gene: TRBV6-5
CDR3aa: CATARDSALFF

j_gene: TRBJ2-2
abundance: few
v_gene: TRBV7-7
CDR3aa: CASSPSVMNTGELFF

j_gene: TRBJ1-2
abundance: many
v_gene: TRBV7-9
CDR3aa: CASSSTGGENYGYTF

j_gene: TRBJ1-1
abundance: many
v_gene: TRBV29-1
CDR3aa: CSVVSWGDAFF

j_gene: TRBJ2-7
abundance: -
v_gene: TRBV21-1
CDR3aa: CASSKGPAAYEQYF

j_gene: TRBJ1-2
abundance: many
v_gene: TRBV7-8
CDR3aa: CASSLGGLNYGYTF

j_gene: TRBJ1-2
abundance: few
v_gene: TRBV6-5
CDR3aa: CASSYSVGDYGYTF

j_gene: TRBJ2-7
abundance: few
v_gene: TRBV4-2
CDR3aa: CASSQGTNQAGGPHEQYF

j_gene: TRBJ1-2
abundance: many
v_gene: TRBV11-2
CDR3aa: CASSLDGGLHDYGYTF